These 3 T cell receptor beta chains came from one sample sequenced in a study of radiotherapy plus CTLA-4 blockade in lung cancer. Assay used: immunoSEQ multiplex PCR; TCRdb lists only in-frame clones, some missing. The sample has about 97,000 clones; about four fifths are singletons. Material: peripheral blood, obtained from a patient treated with radiotherapy plus ipilimumab. All receptors derive from a human donor with non-small cell lung cancer who had a partial response to radiotherapy plus ipilimumab. Some clones in this sample may be carry-over from other donors' samples.

In this sample, this clone turned up once. The gene calls are TRBV11-2 and TRBJ2-7; a possible D gene is TRBD2 (5 bases). The germline gives CDR1 SGHAT, CDR2 FQNNGV. The CDR3 covers 15 residues. V lost 7 bases and J lost 7, with 23 bases in between. The CDR3 sequence is CASTPIRGIPREQYF. In DNA form, the CDR3 reads TGTGCCAGCACCCCGATCCGGGGAATACCTCGGGAGCAGTACTTC.

This clone was seen a handful of times. The genes are TRBV4-3 and TRBJ1-4; no definite D call. The CDR3 is 14 amino acids. The V and J ends lost 4 bases and 5 bases respectively, with 11 bases between them. CDR1 LGHNA and CDR2 YSLEER come from the germline V gene. CDR3 sequence: CASSLRASNEKLFF. For the CDR3, the DNA is TGCGCCAGCAGCCTGCGGGCTTCCAATGAAAAACTGTTTTTT.

The chain employs TRBV15 and TRBJ2-1; D gene uncertain. The germline gives CDR1 LNHNV, CDR2 YYDKDF (reference sequence). The V end lost 2 bases, the J end lost 4 bases, and 3 bases lay between the germline ends. The CDR3 covers 12 residues. This CDR3 reads CATSRSYNEQFF. CDR3 in DNA: TGTGCCACCAGCAGATCTTACAATGAGCAGTTCTTC. Looking up the rest from reference TRBV15 and TRBJ2-1 gives the full variable domain: DAMVIQNPRYQVTQFGKPVTLSCSQTLNHNVMYWYQQKSSQAPKLLFHYYDKDFNNEADTPDNFQSRRPNTSFCFLDIRSPGLGDTAMYLCATSRSYNEQFFGPGTRLTVL.